The clone carrying this T cell receptor beta chain was counted only a few times. The length of the CDR3 is 15 residues. V was clipped by 1 base and J by 12 bases; unmatched bases: 9. Germline lookup yields CDR1 SGHAT and CDR2 FQNNGV. This sample is part of a study of blood T cells in healthy people across ages. Caucasian individuals from Russia who were healthy and aged roughly 6 to 95 acted as donors. The second PCR ran about 6 to 11 cycles with a sample-barcoded 5' primer and J-beta primers. Using its own MiXCR run on the 5' RACE reads, TCRdb lists one record per CDR3 protein. In the table there are hundreds of thousands of distinct CDR3 sequences, about 34% of which are singletons.

Sequencing was performed on blood. The receptor's source is a woman older than 75 in good health. This rearrangement joins TRBV11-2 to TRBJ2-1; TRBD1 agrees at 10 bases. CDR3 amino acids: CASSLAGTGARGQFF. The CDR3 bases are TGTGCCAGCAGCTTAGCCGGGACAGGGGCGCGGGGGCAGTTCTTC.